The 7 T cell receptor beta chains below were found in one sample sequenced in a study of blood T cell repertoires in COVID-19. Sequencing was performed with immunoSEQ multiplex PCR; in TCRdb, only in-frame clones are kept and a portion is missing. The data contain 85,000 to 110,000 clones, about 80% of them singletons. Material for sequencing was peripheral blood. The receptors here all came from a human donor in a cohort sampled during active or convalescent COVID-19.

The chain carries TRBV27 and TRBJ1-2; TRBD1 matches 9 bases. Germline V gene data show CDR1 as MNHEY and CDR2 as SMNVEV (reference sequence). V lost 6 bases and J lost 8; bases outside the gene matches: 4. The CDR3 has 12 residues. The CDR3 spells CASRTGGRGYTF. CDR3 DNA sequence: TGTGCCAGCAGAACAGGGGGCCGGGGCTACACCTTC.

The table lists this clone with a few counts. The rearrangement links TRBV5-6 to TRBJ2-7; 12 bases align to TRBD2. The germline V gene has CDR1 SGHDT and CDR2 YYEEEE. The CDR3 consists of 17 residues. The trim removed 4 bases at V and 1 base at J, leaving 9 bases unmatched. The CDR3 coding sequence is TGTGCCAGCAGCCTCGGGACTAGCGGGCGGTCGTCCTACGAGCAGTACTTC. Translation gives CASSLGTSGRSSYEQYF.

The chain recombines TRBV7-2 with TRBJ1-3; TRBD1 agrees at 7 bases. The germline V gene encodes CDR1 SGHTA and CDR2 FQGNSA. The V gene end was trimmed by 5 bases and the J gene end by 0 bases; junction bases not matched to a gene: 7. This CDR3 has 16 residues. CDR3 residues: CASSLAGGFSGNTIYF. The CDR3 DNA reads as TGTGCCAGCAGCCTCGCAGGGGGTTTCTCTGGAAACACCATATATTTT.

This clone has only a few counts. The rearrangement links TRBV7-3 to TRBJ2-5; TRBD1 matches 8 bases. Germline CDR1 is SGHTA and CDR2 is FQGTGA. V was clipped by 5 bases and J by 3 bases; unmatched bases: 17. The CDR3 loop spans 18 amino acids. DNA for the CDR3: TGTGCCAGCAGCCTCCAGGGGGCGACTTGGAATGTCGAAGAGACCCAGTACTTC. The encoded protein is CASSLQGATWNVEETQYF.

The chain recombines TRBV6-5 with TRBJ2-7; TRBD1 agrees at 7 bases. Germline-derived CDR1 and CDR2 are MNHEY and SVGAGI. The V segment lost 11 bases and the J segment 0 bases; nucleotides outside the gene matches: 13. This CDR3 has 15 residues. Written as DNA, the CDR3 is TGTGCCGGCCCCGGGACAGAAAATTTCTCCTACGAGCAGTACTTC. Protein sequence: CAGPGTENFSYEQYF.

V usage is TRBV7-9 and J usage is TRBJ2-3; 8 bases match TRBD2. CDR3 length: 16 residues. Trimming cost V 5 bases and J 4 bases; bases outside gene matches: 11. Germline assignment: CDR1 SEHNR and CDR2 FQNEAQ (reference sequence). The CDR3 protein is CASSPGGVRPADTQYF. CDR3 DNA: TGTGCCAGCAGCCCCGGGGGGGTTCGCCCGGCAGATACGCAGTATTTT.

The rearrangement uses TRBV23-1 and TRBJ2-5; 8 bases agree with TRBD1. TRBV23-1 is an ORF, with its function uncertain. The CDR3 contains 16 residues. With 0 bases clipped from V and 5 bases from J, the junction kept 8 bases outside the gene matches. CDR3 sequence reads: CASSQSMIHRGETQYF. The CDR3 coding sequence is TGCGCCAGCAGTCAATCGATGATCCACAGGGGGGAGACCCAGTACTTC.